The subject of this entry is one TCR beta chain. The antigen remains unidentified. General observations from the study: The TCR gene usage of tumor memory CD4+ T cells clustered together with blood and lymph node memory CD4+ cells and with lymph node naive CD4+ cells. Greatest tumor Treg TCR overlap was with tumor naive CD4+ cells.

After constant-region reverse-primer amplification, full-length variable regions underwent semi-nested PCR with Nested Universal Primer A. TCRdb redid the calling of the 5' RACE reads with MiXCR, one entry per CDR3 protein. The table includes about 9,800 distinct CDR3 sequences, about a quarter detected once. Tregs were sorted as CD4+CD25+CD127-/low cells. The germline CDR1 and CDR2 sequences are MDHEN and SYDVKM. The V gene end was trimmed by 5 bases and the J gene end by 7 bases; junction bases not matched to a gene: 11. The CDR3 spans 15 residues. The clonotype originates from a female donor with breast cancer. This sequence joins TRBV28 and TRBJ1-2, with 9 bases that match TRBD1. Input material: Tregs sorted from blood. As DNA, the CDR3 is TGTGCCAGCAGTCCCTCCCTTACAGGGGGCAGTGGCTACACCTTC. As protein: CASSPSLTGGSGYTF.